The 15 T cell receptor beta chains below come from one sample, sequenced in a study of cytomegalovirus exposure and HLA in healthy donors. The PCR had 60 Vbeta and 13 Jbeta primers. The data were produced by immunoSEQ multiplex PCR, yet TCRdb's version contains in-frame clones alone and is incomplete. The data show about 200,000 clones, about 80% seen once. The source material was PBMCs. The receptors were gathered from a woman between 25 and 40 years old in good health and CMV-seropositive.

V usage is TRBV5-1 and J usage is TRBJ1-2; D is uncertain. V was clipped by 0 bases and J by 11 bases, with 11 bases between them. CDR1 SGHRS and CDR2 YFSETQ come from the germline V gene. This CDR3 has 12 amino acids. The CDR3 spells CASSLGRRPYTF. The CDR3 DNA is TGCGCCAGCAGCTTGGGACGGAGACCTTACACCTTC.

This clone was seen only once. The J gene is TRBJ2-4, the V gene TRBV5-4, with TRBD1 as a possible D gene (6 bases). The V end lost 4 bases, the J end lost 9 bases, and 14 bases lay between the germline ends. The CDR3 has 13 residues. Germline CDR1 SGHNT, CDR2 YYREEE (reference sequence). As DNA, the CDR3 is TGTGCCAGCAGCCCCGCACTAGGGGGCATTCAGTACTTC. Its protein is CASSPALGGIQYF. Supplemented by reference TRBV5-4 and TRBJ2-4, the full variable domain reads ETGVTQSPTHLIKTRGQQVTLRCSSQSGHNTVSWYQQALGQGPQFIFQYYREEENGRGNFPPRFSGLQFPNYSSELNVNALELDDSALYLCASSPALGGIQYFGAGTRLSVL.

For the CDR3, the DNA is TGTGCCAGCAGCGTAGATGAAGGGGCCGCCACTGAAGCTTTCTTT. Protein product: CASSVDEGAATEAFF. The V gene is TRBV9, the J gene TRBJ1-1, with D tentatively TRBD1 (5 bases). Germline-derived CDR1 and CDR2 are SGDLS and YYNGEE. Deletions cut 0 bases from V and 4 bases from J, with 13 bases between. CDR3 length: 15 amino acids.

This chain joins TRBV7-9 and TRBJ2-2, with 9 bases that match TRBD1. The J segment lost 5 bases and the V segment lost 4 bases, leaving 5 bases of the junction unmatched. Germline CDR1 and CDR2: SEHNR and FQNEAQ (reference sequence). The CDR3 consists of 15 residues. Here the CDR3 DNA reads TGTGCCAGCAGCTCACAGGGGGCGCGAACCGGGGAGCTGTTTTTT. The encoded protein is CASSSQGARTGELFF.

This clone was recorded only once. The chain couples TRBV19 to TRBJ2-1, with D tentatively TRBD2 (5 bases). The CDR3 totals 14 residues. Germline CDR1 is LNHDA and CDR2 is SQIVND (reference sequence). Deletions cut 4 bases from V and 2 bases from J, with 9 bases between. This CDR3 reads CASSTGYAYNEQFF. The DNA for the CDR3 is TGTGCCAGTAGTACGGGATATGCCTACAATGAGCAGTTCTTC.

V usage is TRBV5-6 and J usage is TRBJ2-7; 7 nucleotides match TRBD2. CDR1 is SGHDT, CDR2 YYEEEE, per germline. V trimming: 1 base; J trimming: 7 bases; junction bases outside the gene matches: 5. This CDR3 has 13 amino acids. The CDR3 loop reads CASSLSGDVEQYF. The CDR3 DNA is TGTGCCAGCAGCTTGAGCGGGGACGTGGAGCAGTACTTC.

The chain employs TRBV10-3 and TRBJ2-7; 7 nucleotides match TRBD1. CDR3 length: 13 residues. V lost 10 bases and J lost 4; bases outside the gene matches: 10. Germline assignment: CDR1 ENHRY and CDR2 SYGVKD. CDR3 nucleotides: TGTGCCACCCAAGGACAGGAGATTTACGAGCAGTACTTC. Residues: CATQGQEIYEQYF.

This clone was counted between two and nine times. The CDR3 nucleotides are TGTGCCAGCAGCTTGGTTTTCGGAGGGAATGAGCAGTTCTTC. It yields the protein CASSLVFGGNEQFF. The chain carries TRBV5-4 and TRBJ2-1; perhaps TRBD2 as D (6 bases). This CDR3 is 14 amino acids long. V gave up 0 bases and J gave up 7 bases, with 11 bases separating them. Germline loops: CDR1 SGHNT, CDR2 YYREEE (reference sequence). Full variable domain (rest looked up from reference TRBV5-4 and TRBJ2-1): ETGVTQSPTHLIKTRGQQVTLRCSSQSGHNTVSWYQQALGQGPQFIFQYYREEENGRGNFPPRFSGLQFPNYSSELNVNALELDDSALYLCASSLVFGGNEQFFGPGTRLTVL.

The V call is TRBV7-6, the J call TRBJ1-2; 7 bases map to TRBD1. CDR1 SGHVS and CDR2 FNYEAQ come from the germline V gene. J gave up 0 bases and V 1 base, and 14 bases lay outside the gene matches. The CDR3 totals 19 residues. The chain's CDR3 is CASSLVGQGTAAANYGYTF. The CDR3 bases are TGTGCCAGCAGCTTAGTTGGCCAGGGGACAGCGGCCGCTAACTATGGCTACACCTTC.

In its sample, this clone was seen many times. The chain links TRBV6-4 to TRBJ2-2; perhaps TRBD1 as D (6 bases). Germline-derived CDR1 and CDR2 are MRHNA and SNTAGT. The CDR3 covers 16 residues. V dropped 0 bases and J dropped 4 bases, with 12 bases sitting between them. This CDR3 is CASSDSSMGATGELFF. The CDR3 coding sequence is TGTGCCAGCAGTGACTCGTCCATGGGGGCCACCGGGGAGCTGTTTTTT.

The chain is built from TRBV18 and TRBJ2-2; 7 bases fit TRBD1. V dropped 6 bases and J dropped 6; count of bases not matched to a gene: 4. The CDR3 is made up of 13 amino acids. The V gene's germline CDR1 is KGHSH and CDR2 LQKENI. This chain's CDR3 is CASSPTGSGELFF. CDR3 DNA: TGTGCCAGCTCGCCGACAGGGTCCGGGGAGCTGTTTTTT.

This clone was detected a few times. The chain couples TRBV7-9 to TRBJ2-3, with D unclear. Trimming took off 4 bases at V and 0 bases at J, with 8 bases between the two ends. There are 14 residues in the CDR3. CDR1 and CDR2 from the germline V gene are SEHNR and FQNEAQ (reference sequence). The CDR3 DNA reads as TGTGCCAGCAGCTCCCCCCTCAGCACAGATACGCAGTATTTT. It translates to CASSSPLSTDTQYF.

CDR3: CASSLRGGSGHEQFF. The DNA for the CDR3 is TGTGCCAGTAGTCTCCGAGGCGGGAGTGGGCATGAGCAGTTCTTC. The V gene is TRBV19, the J gene TRBJ2-1, with 7 bases aligning to TRBD2. The CDR3 length is 15 residues. CDR1 and CDR2 from the germline V gene are LNHDA and SQIVND (reference sequence). V dropped 5 bases and J dropped 8; count of bases not matched to a gene: 12. The complete variable domain, with remaining parts taken from reference TRBV19 and TRBJ2-1, reads DGGITQSPKYLFRKEGQNVTLSCEQNLNHDAMYWYRQDPGQGLRLIYYSQIVNDFQKGDIAEGYSVSREKKESFPLTVTSAQKNPTAFYLCASSLRGGSGHEQFFGPGTRLTVL.

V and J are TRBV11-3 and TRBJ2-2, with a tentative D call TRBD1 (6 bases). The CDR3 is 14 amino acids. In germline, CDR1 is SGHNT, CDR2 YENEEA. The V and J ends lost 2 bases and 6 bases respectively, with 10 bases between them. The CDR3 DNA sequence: TGTGCCAGCAGCTTAAGGACAGAACCCGGGGAGCTGTTTTTT. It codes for CASSLRTEPGELFF.

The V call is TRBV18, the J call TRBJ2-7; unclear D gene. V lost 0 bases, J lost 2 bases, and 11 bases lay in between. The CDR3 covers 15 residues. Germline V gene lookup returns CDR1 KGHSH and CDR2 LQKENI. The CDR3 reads CASSPPMSPAYEQYF. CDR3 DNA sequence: TGTGCCAGCTCACCACCGATGAGCCCGGCCTACGAGCAGTACTTC.